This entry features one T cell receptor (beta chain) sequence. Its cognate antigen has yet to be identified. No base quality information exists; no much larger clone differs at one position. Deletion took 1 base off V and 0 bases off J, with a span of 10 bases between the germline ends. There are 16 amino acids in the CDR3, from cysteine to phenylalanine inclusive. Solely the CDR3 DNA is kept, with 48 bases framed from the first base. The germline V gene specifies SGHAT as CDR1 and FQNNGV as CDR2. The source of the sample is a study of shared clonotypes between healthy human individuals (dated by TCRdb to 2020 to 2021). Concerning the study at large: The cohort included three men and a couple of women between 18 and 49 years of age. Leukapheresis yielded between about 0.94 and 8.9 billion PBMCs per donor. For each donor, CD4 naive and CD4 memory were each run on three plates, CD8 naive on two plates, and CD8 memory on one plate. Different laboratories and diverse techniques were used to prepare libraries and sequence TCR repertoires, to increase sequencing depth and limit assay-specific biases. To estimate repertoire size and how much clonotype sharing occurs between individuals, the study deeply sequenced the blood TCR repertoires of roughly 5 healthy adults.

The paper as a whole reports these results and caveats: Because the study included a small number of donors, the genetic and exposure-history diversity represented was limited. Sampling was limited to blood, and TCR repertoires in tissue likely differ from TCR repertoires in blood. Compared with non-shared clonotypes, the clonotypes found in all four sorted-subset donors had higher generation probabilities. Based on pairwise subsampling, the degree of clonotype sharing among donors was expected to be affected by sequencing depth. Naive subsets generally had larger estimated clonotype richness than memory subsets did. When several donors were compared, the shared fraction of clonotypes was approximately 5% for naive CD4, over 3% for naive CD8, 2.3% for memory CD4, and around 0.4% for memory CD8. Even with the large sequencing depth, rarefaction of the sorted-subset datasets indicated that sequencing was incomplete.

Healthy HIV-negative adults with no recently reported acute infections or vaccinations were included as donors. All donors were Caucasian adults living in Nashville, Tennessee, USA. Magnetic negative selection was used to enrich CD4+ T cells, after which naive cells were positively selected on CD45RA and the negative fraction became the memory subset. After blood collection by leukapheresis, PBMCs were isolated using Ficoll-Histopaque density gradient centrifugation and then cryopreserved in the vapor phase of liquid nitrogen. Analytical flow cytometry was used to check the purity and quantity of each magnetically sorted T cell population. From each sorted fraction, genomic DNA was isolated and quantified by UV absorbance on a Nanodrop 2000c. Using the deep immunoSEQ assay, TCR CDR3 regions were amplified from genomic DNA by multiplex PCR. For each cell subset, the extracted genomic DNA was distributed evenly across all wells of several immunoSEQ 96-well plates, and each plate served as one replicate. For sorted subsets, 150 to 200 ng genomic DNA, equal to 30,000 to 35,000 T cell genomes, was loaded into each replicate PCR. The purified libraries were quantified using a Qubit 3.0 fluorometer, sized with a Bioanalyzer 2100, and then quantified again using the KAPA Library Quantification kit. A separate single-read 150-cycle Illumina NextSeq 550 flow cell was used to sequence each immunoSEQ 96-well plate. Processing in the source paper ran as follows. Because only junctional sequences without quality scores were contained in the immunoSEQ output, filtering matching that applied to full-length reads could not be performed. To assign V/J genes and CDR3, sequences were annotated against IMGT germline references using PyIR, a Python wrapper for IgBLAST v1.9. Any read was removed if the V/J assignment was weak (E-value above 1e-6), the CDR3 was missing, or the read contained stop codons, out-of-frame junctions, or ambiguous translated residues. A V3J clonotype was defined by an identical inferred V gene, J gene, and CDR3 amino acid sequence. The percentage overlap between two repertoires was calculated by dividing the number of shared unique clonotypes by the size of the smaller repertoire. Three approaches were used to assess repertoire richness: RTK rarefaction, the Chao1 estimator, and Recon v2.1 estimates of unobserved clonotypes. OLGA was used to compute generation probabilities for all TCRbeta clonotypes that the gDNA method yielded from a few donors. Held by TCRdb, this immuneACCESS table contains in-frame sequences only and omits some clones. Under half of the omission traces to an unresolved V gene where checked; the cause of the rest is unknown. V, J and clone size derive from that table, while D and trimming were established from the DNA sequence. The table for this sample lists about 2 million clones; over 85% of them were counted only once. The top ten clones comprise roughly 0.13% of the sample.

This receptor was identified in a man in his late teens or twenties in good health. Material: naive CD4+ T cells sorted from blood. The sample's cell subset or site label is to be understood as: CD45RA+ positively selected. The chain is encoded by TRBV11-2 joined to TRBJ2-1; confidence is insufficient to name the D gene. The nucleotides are TGTGCCAGCAGCTTAGTAGTTCGAATCTCCTACAATGAGCAGTTCTTC. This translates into CASSLVVRISYNEQFF. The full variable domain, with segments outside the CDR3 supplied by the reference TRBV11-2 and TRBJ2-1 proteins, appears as EAGVAQSPRYKIIEKRQSVAFWCNPISGHATLYWYQQILGQGPKLLIQFQNNGVVDDSQLPKDRFSAERLKGVDSTLKIQPAKLEDSAVYLCASSLVVRISYNEQFFGPGTRLTVL.